The TCR beta chain under discussion was sequenced for a study of T cell changes during pregnancy in multiple sclerosis. The CDR3 is 18 amino acids. Some clones are missing from TCRdb's copy, which holds only in-frame ones; the method was immunoSEQ multiplex PCR. This table holds tens of thousands of clones, over 80% found once. The sample was CD4+ T cells from peripheral blood mononuclear cells, taken in the second trimester of pregnancy. This chain connects TRBV21-1 to TRBJ2-3; the table's D call, TRBD2, has no DNA check behind it. TRBV21-1 is tagged as a pseudogene. The clonotype originates from a female donor with multiple sclerosis, enrolled in a pregnancy study. The CDR3 region has the DNA TGTGCCAGCAGCAAAGTCCTAGCGGGAGGGGATAGCACAGATACGCAGTATTTT. As protein: CASSKVLAGGDSTDTQYF.